The 25 T cell receptor beta chains in this list originate from one sample, sequenced in a study of blood T cell repertoires in COVID-19. The repertoire was sequenced with immunoSEQ multiplex PCR; TCRdb's copy has only in-frame clones and lacks some. Altogether roughly 300,000 clones are present, around nine tenths being singletons, with the ten largest covering 1% to 1.3%. Sample: PBMCs or T cells enriched from blood (not recorded which). The receptors originated from a woman aged 25 to 39 who had recovered from COVID-19.

This clone has only a few counts. The chain carries TRBV6-2 or TRBV6-3 and TRBJ2-7; the match to TRBD2 covers 7 bases. V was pared by 4 bases and J by 6 bases, with 9 bases of the junction left unmatched. This CDR3 is 14 amino acids long. Germline loops: CDR1 MNHEY, CDR2 SVGEGT. CDR3 amino acids: CASSSSGNLAEQYF. CDR3 nucleotide sequence: TGTGCCAGCAGTTCTAGCGGAAACTTAGCCGAGCAGTACTTC.

The rearrangement uses TRBV7-8 and TRBJ1-4; D possibly corresponds to TRBD1 (5 bases). The V gene lost 5 bases and the J gene lost 8 bases, with 12 bases spanning the gap. CDR3 length: 13 residues. CDR1 is SGHVS, CDR2 FQNEAQ, per germline. The CDR3, as DNA: TGTGCCAGCAGCCTGGGCTACAGGGAAAAACTGTTTTTT. It is translated as CASSLGYREKLFF.

The V and J genes are TRBV7-2 and TRBJ2-5, with a tentative D call TRBD1 (6 bases). The CDR3 loop spans 18 amino acids. V was pared by 2 bases and J by 0 bases, with 19 bases between. Germline V gives CDR1 SGHTA, CDR2 FQGNSA. The CDR3 nucleotides are TGTGCCAGCAGCTTAAGGCAAGGACAGACAATCCACCAAGAGACCCAGTACTTC. Translating gives CASSLRQGQTIHQETQYF.

This chain links TRBV5-4 with TRBJ1-4; a weak D match, TRBD1 (6 bases). Trimming removed 4 bases from V and 8 bases from J, with 15 bases in between. The germline V gene encodes CDR1 SGHNT and CDR2 YYREEE (reference sequence). CDR3 length: 14 residues. The CDR3 sequence is CASSLGGVGEKLFF. The CDR3 nucleotides read TGTGCCAGCAGCCTGGGGGGCGTAGGGGAAAAACTGTTTTTT. The full variable domain, in which reference TRBV5-4 and TRBJ1-4 provide the parts outside the CDR3, is ETGVTQSPTHLIKTRGQQVTLRCSSQSGHNTVSWYQQALGQGPQFIFQYYREEENGRGNFPPRFSGLQFPNYSSELNVNALELDDSALYLCASSLGGVGEKLFFGSGTQLSVL.

V usage is TRBV19 and J usage is TRBJ1-2, with 7 bases identical to TRBD1. In germline, CDR1 is LNHDA, CDR2 SQIVND (reference sequence). The trim removed 6 bases at V and 6 bases at J, leaving 4 bases unmatched. This CDR3 spans 12 amino acids. CDR3 residues: CASRGQQDGYTF. For the CDR3, the DNA is TGTGCCAGTAGGGGACAGCAAGATGGCTACACCTTC.

This clone was picked up one time. V and J are TRBV29-1 and TRBJ1-1; D gene unclear. The CDR3 is 11 amino acids. V gave up 5 bases and J gave up 4 bases, with 8 bases separating them. CDR1 is SQVTM and CDR2 is ANQGSEA in the germline V gene. CDR3 in DNA: TGCAGCGTTCATCGGGGCACTGAAGCTTTCTTT. This gives the protein CSVHRGTEAFF.

The chain's CDR3 is CASSYEAGGPHEQYF. The CDR3 DNA sequence: TGTGCCAGCAGTTACGAAGCGGGAGGGCCCCACGAGCAGTACTTC. The chain has TRBV6-2 or TRBV6-3 and TRBJ2-7; 10 bases are shared with TRBD2. The junction had 6 bases not matched to a gene; V was cut back by 2 bases and J by 5 bases. Germline CDR1 and CDR2: MNHEY and SVGEGT. The CDR3 covers 15 residues.

The genes are TRBV25-1 and TRBJ1-1; TRBD1 is a possible D gene (5 bases). V dropped 3 bases and J dropped 9 bases, with 11 bases sitting between them. Germline CDR1 and CDR2: MGHDK and SYGVNS. The CDR3 contains 12 residues. The chain's CDR3 is CASSDAGRKAFF. The CDR3 coding sequence is TGTGCCAGCAGTGATGCAGGGAGGAAAGCTTTCTTT.

This chain links TRBV11-3 with TRBJ2-7, with 10 nucleotides matching TRBD2. Germline V gene data show CDR1 as SGHNT and CDR2 as YENEEA. Trimming cost V 7 bases and J 2 bases; bases outside gene matches: 5. The CDR3 is 14 residues long. The CDR3 loop is CASKLAGLPYEQYF. CDR3 bases: TGTGCCAGCAAACTAGCGGGGCTACCCTACGAGCAGTACTTC.

V usage is TRBV28 and J usage is TRBJ2-7; D perhaps matches TRBD1 (6 bases). The germline gives CDR1 MDHEN, CDR2 SYDVKM. Trimming stripped 6 bases from V and 6 bases from J, with 15 bases between. The CDR3 is made up of 13 amino acids. The CDR3 region has the DNA TGTGCCAGCAGCCGCCAGGGGATCAGCGAGCAGTACTTC. This translates into CASSRQGISEQYF. Using reference TRBV28 and TRBJ2-7 for the parts outside the CDR3, the full variable domain is DVKVTQSSRYLVKRTGEKVFLECVQDMDHENMFWYRQDPGLGLRLIYFSYDVKMKEKGDIPEGYSVSREKKERFSLILESASTNQTSMYLCASSRQGISEQYFGPGTRLTVT.

The rearrangement uses TRBV6-2 or TRBV6-3 and TRBJ2-5; 14 positions agree with TRBD2. With V trimmed by 5 bases and J by 2 bases, 13 bases remained unmatched. This CDR3 comprises 19 residues. The germline V gene encodes CDR1 MNHEY and CDR2 SVGEGT. The CDR3 DNA is TGTGCCAGCAGTCCACTATGGGGACTAGCGGGAGTAGGGCAAGAGACCCAGTACTTC. Its protein product is CASSPLWGLAGVGQETQYF.

The J gene is TRBJ2-7, the V gene TRBV5-1; D is perhaps TRBD1 (5 bases). Germline lookup yields CDR1 SGHRS and CDR2 YFSETQ. This CDR3 comprises 15 residues. Deletions cut 3 bases from V and 7 bases from J, with 20 bases between. The CDR3 region has the DNA TGCGCCAGCAGCTCCTCGACAGCAAGAGAAAGGGAGCAGTACTTC. Encoded protein: CASSSSTAREREQYF. Supplemented by reference TRBV5-1 and TRBJ2-7, the full variable domain reads KAGVTQTPRYLIKTRGQQVTLSCSPISGHRSVSWYQQTPGQGLQFLFEYFSETQRNKGNFPGRFSGRQFSNSRSEMNVSTLELGDSALYLCASSSSTAREREQYFGPGTRLTVT.

V is TRBV28 and J is TRBJ1-5, with D tentatively TRBD1 (5 bases). This CDR3 spans 16 amino acids. CDR1 and CDR2 (germline): MDHEN, SYDVKM. Trimming pared 6 bases from V and 0 bases from J, leaving 15 bases between. CDR3 DNA: TGTGCCAGCAGAACATACAGGCTGGGTAGCAATCAGCCCCAGCATTTT. This codes for CASRTYRLGSNQPQHF.

In this sample, this clone turned up a few times. The chain couples TRBV28 to TRBJ2-1; D gene ambiguous. The germline V gene has CDR1 MDHEN and CDR2 SYDVKM. This CDR3 is built from 10 residues. V lost 5 bases, J lost 10 bases, and 6 bases lay in between. As DNA, the CDR3 is TGTGCCAGCAGTGATCGGGAGCAGTTCTTC. Protein sequence: CASSDREQFF.

The rearrangement uses TRBV5-4 and TRBJ1-4; maybe TRBD1 (5 bases). CDR3 length: 16 residues. V was clipped by 4 bases and J by 5 bases, with 18 bases between them. Germline V lookup: CDR1 SGHNT, CDR2 YYREEE (reference sequence). CDR3 in amino acids: CASSTGRRTVNEKLFF. Here the CDR3 DNA reads TGTGCCAGCAGCACAGGACGCCGGACCGTAAATGAAAAACTGTTTTTT.

The chain has TRBV2 and TRBJ1-4, with a weak D call TRBD1 (5 bases). Trimming took 6 bases from V and 10 from J, leaving 15 bases between them. This CDR3 region has 13 residues. In germline, CDR1 is SNHLY, CDR2 FYNNEI. CDR3 residues: CASRPGGGGKLFF. Written as DNA, the CDR3 is TGTGCCAGCAGACCCGGCGGGGGGGGAAAACTGTTTTTT.

V is TRBV12-3 or TRBV12-4 and J is TRBJ1-1; the D is unclear. Trimming took 8 bases from V and 3 from J, leaving 4 bases between them. The CDR3 is made up of 10 amino acids. CDR3 DNA sequence: TGTGCCAGCCGGGACACTGAAGCTTTCTTT. This sequence encodes CASRDTEAFF.

The chain carries TRBV9 and TRBJ2-1; a possible D gene is TRBD2 (6 bases). CDR1 and CDR2 from the germline V gene are SGDLS and YYNGEE. CDR3 size: 15 residues. Trimming pared 4 bases from V and 1 base from J, leaving 12 bases between. CDR3 coding DNA: TGTGCCAGCAGCCCAATAGCGGTATCCTACAATGAGCAGTTCTTC. Translating gives CASSPIAVSYNEQFF. The whole variable domain, remainder taken from reference TRBV9 and TRBJ2-1, is DSGVTQTPKHLITATGQRVTLRCSPRSGDLSVYWYQQSLDQGLQFLIQYYNGEERAKGNILERFSAQQFPDLHSELNLSSLELGDSALYFCASSPIAVSYNEQFFGPGTRLTVL.

This clone appeared once. The chain couples TRBV6-2 or TRBV6-3 to TRBJ2-7, with 11 bases aligning to TRBD2. V dropped 6 bases and J dropped 2; count of bases not matched to a gene: 9. The germline CDR1 and CDR2 sequences are MNHEY and SVGEGT. The CDR3 runs 16 residues. In DNA form, the CDR3 reads TGTGCCAGCAGCCTACTAGGACTAGCGGGTCCCTACGAGCAGTACTTC. Its translation is CASSLLGLAGPYEQYF.

This chain connects TRBV11-2 to TRBJ2-1, with TRBD1 identical over 10 bases. This CDR3 is 15 amino acids long. Per the germline V gene, CDR1 is SGHAT and CDR2 is FQNNGV. The V and J ends lost 6 bases and 6 bases, in that order; junction bases with no gene match: 8. CDR3 nucleotide sequence: TGTGCCAGCAGTCTCGCCGGGACAGGGGCCAATGAGCAGTTCTTC. Its translation: CASSLAGTGANEQFF.

The chain joins TRBV7-2 to TRBJ1-2; maybe TRBD1 (6 bases). Germline lookup yields CDR1 SGHTA and CDR2 FQGNSA. The CDR3 sequence is 13 residues long. V dropped 3 bases and J dropped 2 bases, with 7 bases sitting between them. CDR3 amino acids: CASSFTGNYGYTF. In DNA, the CDR3 is TGTGCCAGCAGCTTTACAGGGAACTATGGCTACACCTTC.

J is TRBJ2-2 and V is TRBV29-1; tentatively, D is TRBD2 (6 bases). This CDR3 comprises 13 residues. CDR1 SQVTM and CDR2 ANQGSEA come from the germline V gene. V was trimmed by 2 bases and J by 4 bases, leaving 8 bases between them. DNA for the CDR3: TGCAGCGTTGAACGGGAGAGCACCGGGGAGCTGTTTTTT. Residues: CSVERESTGELFF.

This clone showed up just once. The chain couples TRBV28 to TRBJ1-4; possibly TRBD1 for D (5 bases). Germline assignment: CDR1 MDHEN and CDR2 SYDVKM. V lost 6 bases and J 1 base, leaving 12 bases between the germline ends. The CDR3 loop spans 15 amino acids. CDR3 bases: TGTGCCAGCAGCAATGGGCAGGGAACTAATGAAAAACTGTTTTTT. This encodes CASSNGQGTNEKLFF. The full variable domain, its missing parts supplied by reference TRBV28 and TRBJ1-4, is DVKVTQSSRYLVKRTGEKVFLECVQDMDHENMFWYRQDPGLGLRLIYFSYDVKMKEKGDIPEGYSVSREKKERFSLILESASTNQTSMYLCASSNGQGTNEKLFFGSGTQLSVL.

The chain couples TRBV9 to TRBJ2-3, with TRBD2 matching over 13 bases. The ends lost 4 bases at V and 4 bases at J; junction bases unmatched: 6. The CDR3 extends over 16 amino acids. Germline assignment: CDR1 SGDLS and CDR2 YYNGEE. CDR3: CASSLRTSGSADTQYF. In nucleotides, the CDR3 is TGTGCCAGCAGCCTTCGGACTAGCGGGAGTGCAGATACGCAGTATTTT.

The chain uses TRBV3-1 (or the pseudogene TRBV3-2) and TRBJ1-3, with D maybe TRBD1 (5 bases). The CDR3 covers 16 residues. Trimming shortened V by 3 bases and J by 9 bases, and 21 bases separated the two germline ends. The germline CDR1 and CDR2 sequences are LGHDT and YNNKEL (reference sequence). In DNA, the CDR3 is TGTGCCAGCAGCCAGCCTCCGGGACTGACTTTGGGCACCATATATTTT. Encoded protein: CASSQPPGLTLGTIYF.